Sequencing of this T cell receptor beta chain was carried out in a study of long-term antiretroviral therapy in people with HIV. Turning to the study itself: The earliest samples came about a decade before the 2015 immediate-ART recommendation.

The libraries were made with immunoSEQ v3.0 at survey level. Measured with immunoSEQ multiplex PCR; TCRdb has only the in-frame clones, and not every one. The sample lists tens of thousands of clones; 75% to 90% were seen once. The CDR3 covers 13 residues. Germline V gene sequence: CDR1 KGHSH, CDR2 LQKENI. Trimming left V 3 bases short and J 3 bases short, with 9 bases between. The rearrangement joins TRBV18 to TRBJ2-7; D gene uncertain. The TCR sequence derives from a man in his fifties or sixties with HIV. Material: unsorted PBMCs, obtained roughly 5 years before starting antiretroviral therapy. Here the CDR3 reads CASSPSQVYEQYF. Written as DNA, the CDR3 is TGTGCCAGCTCACCTAGTCAGGTCTACGAGCAGTACTTC.